A single sample is the source of the 5 T cell receptor beta chains below, sequenced in a study of T cells in tuberculosis. The protocol was immunoSEQ multiplex PCR, while the TCRdb copy is restricted to in-frame clones and leaves out a portion. Of roughly 34,000 clones detected, over 85% appear once; the ten largest clones hold approximately 10%. Indicated time point: new active TB diagnosis, blood taken before or within 7 days of starting treatment. The sequences come from PBMCs, collected at tuberculosis diagnosis. Source of these receptors: an adult with tuberculosis.

The rearrangement uses TRBV29-1 and TRBJ2-3, with 14 bases matching TRBD2. The CDR3 spans 16 residues. Looked up from germline, CDR1 is SQVTM and CDR2 is ANQGSEA. Trimming removed 7 bases from V and 0 bases from J; junction bases left unmatched: 6. Here the CDR3 reads CSARLAGGPSTDTQYF. DNA for the CDR3: TGCAGCGCCCGACTAGCGGGAGGGCCTAGCACAGATACGCAGTATTTT.

This chain connects TRBV4-1 to TRBJ2-1, with a weak D call TRBD1 (6 bases). Trimming left V 1 base short and J 4 bases short, with 14 bases between. CDR1 is MGHRA and CDR2 is YSYEKL in the germline V gene. The CDR3 consists of 16 residues. CDR3 residues: CASSQAVQGIYNEQFF. The CDR3, as DNA: TGCGCCAGCAGCCAAGCGGTCCAGGGGATTTACAATGAGCAGTTCTTC.

This CDR3 reads CASSIRWAEETQYF. DNA for the CDR3: TGTGCCAGCAGCATCAGATGGGCAGAAGAGACCCAGTACTTC. This chain joins TRBV7-2 and TRBJ2-5; D is uncertain. CDR3 length equals 14 residues. Trimming took off 5 bases at V and 3 bases at J, with 13 bases between the two ends. The germline CDR1 and CDR2 sequences are SGHTA and FQGNSA.

The chain combines TRBV7-2 with TRBJ2-7; 8 bases align to TRBD2. The CDR3 covers 15 residues. The junction had 1 base not matched to a gene; V was cut back by 0 bases and J by 0 bases. From germline, CDR1 is SGHTA and CDR2 FQGNSA. The CDR3 DNA reads as TGTGCCAGCAGCTTAGCCAGCGGGAGCTCCTACGAGCAGTACTTC. It codes for CASSLASGSSYEQYF.

The rearrangement links TRBV5-1 to TRBJ2-7; maybe TRBD2 (5 bases). CDR1 is SGHRS and CDR2 is YFSETQ in the germline V gene. Trimming took 0 bases from V and 2 from J, leaving 9 bases between them. This CDR3 comprises 14 residues. The CDR3 is CASSLGAGTYEQYF. The CDR3 coding sequence is TGCGCCAGCAGCTTGGGGGCCGGGACCTACGAGCAGTACTTC.